The rows below give T cell receptor beta chains drawn from one sample of a study of T cells in tuberculosis. Assay: immunoSEQ multiplex PCR; the TCRdb copy retains only in-frame clones and omits some. Of fewer than 40,000 clones in the sample, roughly 94% are singletons; the top ten hold about 7.8%. The specimen was PBMCs. Receptor source: a donor aged 10 to 29 with latent tuberculosis or without tuberculosis infection. The CDR3 runs from the conserved cysteine through the conserved F or W. The D gene is left open where the match is weak. Size is omitted from some rows. Given values are once, few, many or a class for expanded clones.

cdr3_nt | cdr3_aa | v_call | clone_size | d_call | j_call
TGTGCCAGCAGGGGCGGCAATCAGCCCCAGCATTTT | CASRGGNQPQHF | TRBV28 | - | - | TRBJ1-5
TGTGCCAGCAGTGACCCTCGGTTTTTGAGGGGAGGACCATCTCCCTTT | CASSDPRFLRGGPSPF | TRBV6-4 | - | - | TRBJ1-3
TGTGCCAGCAGCTTAGGGCGACAGATGGTCCCTGAAGCTTTCTTT | CASSLGRQMVPEAFF | TRBV7-9 | - | - | TRBJ1-1
TGTGCCAGCAGCGCAGGGACAGTCGCCAATGAGCAGTTCTTC | CASSAGTVANEQFF | TRBV9 | once | TRBD1 | TRBJ2-1
TGTGCCAGCAGTGGGTTTGGGACAGGGATTGAAGCTTTCTTT | CASSGFGTGIEAFF | TRBV2 | - | TRBD1 | TRBJ1-1
TGTGCCATCAGTGAGTTTGGGGATATAGGGACAGGGGGCAACACTGAAGCTTTCTTT | CAISEFGDIGTGGNTEAFF | TRBV10-3 | - | TRBD1 | TRBJ1-1
TGCGCCAGCAGCCAAGTTCCCCAGGGTAATTTTGGAAACATTCAGTACTTC | CASSQVPQGNFGNIQYF | TRBV4-3 | - | - | TRBJ2-4
TGTGCCAGCAGCACCGGTGGTGAGCAGTTCTTC | CASSTGGEQFF | TRBV11-3 | - | - | TRBJ2-1
TGTGCCAGCAGCTCCGGGACATGCTACGAGCAGTACTTC | CASSSGTCYEQYF | TRBV21-1 | - | - | TRBJ2-7
TGCAGCGTTGCGTCACAGGGTATCGAAAACATTCAGTACTTC | CSVASQGIENIQYF | TRBV29-1 | - | - | TRBJ2-4
TGTGCCAACCAAAAAGGGGATAAGGACAGGAAGAACACTGAAGCTTTCTTT | CANQKGDKDRKNTEAFF | TRBV19 | - | TRBD1 | TRBJ1-1
TGTGCCAGCCCCCGGGACCAAACTAGCGGAGGCTATCAAGGTACGCAGTATTTT | CASPRDQTSGGYQGTQYF | TRBV9 | once | TRBD2 | TRBJ2-3
TGTGCCAGCAGTGTGAGGTTTCGCGAAAAACTGTTTTTT | CASSVRFREKLFF | TRBV2 | - | - | TRBJ1-4
TGTGCCAGCTCACCCCGTGCGGGACAGGAAAAACAGCCCCAGCATTTT | CASSPRAGQEKQPQHF | TRBV18 | - | TRBD1 | TRBJ1-5
TGTGCCAGCGGAACCCGGGACAGGGGTAACTATGGCTACACCTTC | CASGTRDRGNYGYTF | TRBV28 | - | TRBD1 | TRBJ1-2
TGTGCCAGCAGCCCACCGGGACAGGGGGCATTTAACTATGGCTACACCTTC | CASSPPGQGAFNYGYTF | TRBV9 | - | TRBD1 | TRBJ1-2